Reported below is one TCR beta chain. Its antigen is unidentified. This entry belongs to a study of T cell repertoires in cytomegalovirus infection. About the research overall: HLA-C-restricted CMV epitopes, recently identified, and well-studied HLA-B-restricted ones were used by the study. Shared public TCR beta signatures pointed to both CMV infection and a matching HLA type. Study outcomes and limitations: Cumulative public TCR beta family frequency identified carriers of CMV plus the relevant HLA.

Germline-derived CDR1 and CDR2 are MDHEN and SYDVKM. This CDR3 region has 15 residues. Trimming cost V 6 bases and J 3 bases; bases outside gene matches: 7. TCRdb called the reads again in MiXCR, with one record for every CDR3 protein. The data contain about 220,000 distinct CDR3 sequences, approximately 38% of them singletons. This chain connects TRBV28 to TRBJ2-2; the match to TRBD1 covers 7 bases. This receptor was identified in a human donor in good health (CMV status not recorded). Some clones in this sample may be carry-over from other donors' samples. The sample in question was CD8+ T cells from cultured PBMCs, obtained from culture after CMV antigen stimulation. The CDR3 DNA follows: TGTGCCAGCAGCCCCGGGACAGCCTACACCGGGGAGCTGTTTTTT. It yields the protein CASSPGTAYTGELFF.